Each of the 24 T cell receptor beta chains below was sequenced from the same sample in a study of T cell responses to AZD1222 COVID-19 vaccine. Using immunoSEQ multiplex PCR, the repertoire was profiled, and TCRdb retains in-frame clones only, with some absent. The sample has around 130,000 clones; around 91% are singletons. The sequencing here drew on peripheral blood, taken on day 0 of AZD1222 vaccination. The receptors here all came from an adult in good health.

This rearrangement joins TRBV28 to TRBJ2-7; TRBD2 agrees at 13 bases. The CDR3 totals 17 residues. The junction had 8 bases not matched to a gene; V was cut back by 4 bases and J by 2 bases. Per germline, CDR1 MDHEN and CDR2 SYDVKM. CDR3 nucleotides: TGTGCCAGCAGTTCACCGGGACTAGCGGGGAAGACCTACGAGCAGTACTTC. Its translation is CASSSPGLAGKTYEQYF.

This rearrangement joins TRBV5-1 to TRBJ2-7; TRBD2 agrees at 10 bases. This CDR3 spans 17 amino acids. The germline CDR1 and CDR2 sequences are SGHRS and YFSETQ. Trimming removed 2 bases from V and 0 bases from J; junction bases left unmatched: 8. In DNA form, the CDR3 reads TGCGCCAGCAGCTTTGGGCTAGCGGGGGAGAGCTCCTACGAGCAGTACTTC. Translating gives CASSFGLAGESSYEQYF.

The gene calls are TRBV5-4 and TRBJ2-1; 10 bases align to TRBD1. The CDR3 sequence is 15 residues long. The V segment lost 4 bases and the J segment 1 base; nucleotides outside the gene matches: 2. CDR1 and CDR2 from the germline V gene are SGHNT and YYREEE (reference sequence). CDR3 nucleotide sequence: TGTGCCAGCAGCCCGGGACAGGGGTCCTACAATGAGCAGTTCTTC. Encoded protein: CASSPGQGSYNEQFF.

This chain uses TRBV9 with TRBJ1-6; tentative D call: TRBD1 (5 bases). V was cut by 4 bases and J by 13 bases, with 21 bases left in between. The V gene's germline CDR1 is SGDLS and CDR2 YYNGEE. The CDR3 length is 15 residues. For the CDR3, the DNA is TGTGCCAGCAGCATAACCCCGGGGACTTCAGTTCCCCTCCACTTT. Amino acid sequence: CASSITPGTSVPLHF.

The gene calls are TRBV4-1 and TRBJ1-6; D remains unclear. Between the trimmed V and J ends, which lost 7 bases and 7 bases, there was a span of 17 bases. Germline CDR1 is MGHRA and CDR2 is YSYEKL. The CDR3 has 15 amino acids. This CDR3 is CASTPQDGFNSPLHF. CDR3 DNA sequence: TGCGCCAGCACCCCCCAGGACGGTTTCAATTCACCCCTCCACTTT.

This clone was picked up one time. J is TRBJ2-7 and V is TRBV3-1 (or the pseudogene TRBV3-2); 8 nucleotides line up with TRBD2. The CDR3 is 16 amino acids. Germline V lookup: CDR1 LGHDT, CDR2 YNNKEL (reference sequence). Trimming removed 3 bases from V and 2 bases from J; junction bases left unmatched: 9. The CDR3 DNA reads as TGTGCCAGCAGCCAGTCGGTACTAGCGGACCCCTACGAGCAGTACTTC. It translates to CASSQSVLADPYEQYF.

The gene calls are TRBV2 and TRBJ1-3; unclear D gene. The CDR3 extends over 11 amino acids. The V gene lost 3 bases and the J gene lost 7 bases, with 4 bases spanning the gap. Per the germline V gene, CDR1 is SNHLY and CDR2 is FYNNEI. This CDR3 is CASSDPNTIYF. DNA for the CDR3: TGTGCCAGCAGTGATCCTAACACCATATATTTT.

The chain employs TRBV5-1 and TRBJ2-7; a weak D match, TRBD2 (6 bases). V lost 9 bases to trimming and J lost 3 bases, with 19 bases between them. The CDR3 sequence is 14 residues long. Looked up from germline, CDR1 is SGHRS and CDR2 is YFSETQ. The CDR3 spells CATRPGLPDYEQYF. CDR3 in DNA: TGCGCCACCAGACCCGGACTACCTGACTACGAGCAGTACTTC.

The V gene is TRBV5-4, the J gene TRBJ1-1; D gene unclear. The V and J ends lost 10 bases and 2 bases respectively, with 27 bases between them. Germline V gene lookup returns CDR1 SGHNT and CDR2 YYREEE (reference sequence). The CDR3 is made up of 17 amino acids. CDR3 nucleotides: TGTGCCTCACGCGGCCACGCAGGTAGCAACCCCAACACTGAAGCTTTCTTT. Translating gives CASRGHAGSNPNTEAFF.

This chain connects TRBV11-2 to TRBJ1-3, with D hard to call. The CDR3 is 12 amino acids. V shed 2 bases and J shed 3 bases, with 2 bases lying between them. Per germline, CDR1 SGHAT and CDR2 FQNNGV. Written as DNA, the CDR3 is TGTGCCAGCAGCTTATTTGGAAACACCATATATTTT. Its translation is CASSLFGNTIYF.

The rearrangement uses TRBV6-5 and TRBJ1-3; the match to TRBD1 covers 7 bases. The germline CDR1 and CDR2 sequences are MNHEY and SVGAGI. The CDR3 length is 16 residues. With V trimmed by 0 bases and J by 6 bases, 8 bases remained unmatched. The CDR3 nucleotides are TGTGCCAGCAGTTACTCGCGGACAGGTTCGGCAAACACCATATATTTT. Its protein product is CASSYSRTGSANTIYF.

V and J are TRBV6-5 and TRBJ2-3; TRBD2 agrees at 10 bases. Losses at the gene ends were 7 bases for V and 10 bases for J; bases not matched to a gene: 14. The CDR3 has 15 residues. CDR1 is MNHEY and CDR2 is SVGAGI in the germline V gene. CDR3 protein: CASILSGGAFRPQYF. The CDR3 DNA is TGTGCCAGCATTCTCAGCGGGGGGGCCTTCAGACCGCAGTATTTT.

With regard to this clone: Other DNA variants within this sample encode the same CDR3. The chain carries TRBV9 and TRBJ1-5; perhaps TRBD1 as D (5 bases). There are 14 residues in the CDR3. The V and J ends lost 2 bases and 1 base respectively, with 7 bases between them. Germline V gene lookup returns CDR1 SGDLS and CDR2 YYNGEE. The chain's CDR3 is CASSVAGSNQPQHF. The DNA of the CDR3 is TGTGCCAGCAGCGTTGCAGGGAGCAATCAGCCCCAGCATTTT.

The gene calls are TRBV18 and TRBJ1-2, with D hard to call. The CDR3 loop spans 13 amino acids. CDR1 is KGHSH and CDR2 is LQKENI in the germline V gene. Trimming shortened V by 2 bases and J by 5 bases, and 9 bases separated the two germline ends. The CDR3 DNA reads TGTGCCAGCTCACCATGGAACAGATATGGCTACACCTTC. It encodes CASSPWNRYGYTF.

This clone was detected only once. This chain links TRBV20-1 with TRBJ2-7; a weak D match, TRBD2 (5 bases). Germline assignment: CDR1 DFQATT and CDR2 SNEGSKA (reference sequence). The CDR3 consists of 11 residues. V dropped 5 bases and J dropped 2 bases, with 7 bases sitting between them. The CDR3 DNA reads as TGCAGTGCTGCGGGTCCCTACGAGCAGTACTTC. This codes for CSAAGPYEQYF.

The genes are TRBV19 and TRBJ1-1, with 10 bases lining up with TRBD1. V shed 5 bases and J 1 base; nucleotides not matched to a gene: 7. CDR1 and CDR2 from the germline V gene are LNHDA and SQIVND (reference sequence). This CDR3 region has 16 residues. The CDR3 DNA reads as TGTGCCAGTAGTCTCCGGACAGGGGGGGCGAACACTGAAGCTTTCTTT. The encoded protein is CASSLRTGGANTEAFF.

This clone was seen more than once but under ten times. This rearrangement joins TRBV28 to TRBJ1-2, with TRBD1 as a possible D gene (5 bases). CDR3 length equals 14 residues. The germline V gene encodes CDR1 MDHEN and CDR2 SYDVKM. V shed 7 bases and J shed 4 bases, with 16 bases lying between them. The CDR3 spells CASTLSTEIYGYTF. The CDR3 DNA sequence: TGTGCCAGCACCCTCTCGACAGAGATCTATGGCTACACCTTC.

The rearrangement uses TRBV9 and TRBJ1-3; D gene ambiguous. V was trimmed by 0 bases and J by 2 bases, leaving 15 bases between them. Germline-derived CDR1 and CDR2 are SGDLS and YYNGEE. The CDR3 totals 17 residues. The CDR3 sequence is CASSVGAVGSTGNTIYF. The CDR3 nucleotides read TGTGCCAGCAGCGTAGGGGCTGTAGGGTCTACTGGAAACACCATATATTTT.

This clone was recorded only once. V and J are TRBV7-9 and TRBJ2-5, with D uncertain. CDR3 length: 16 residues. The V and J ends lost 4 bases and 0 bases respectively, with 15 bases between them. Looked up from germline, CDR1 is SEHNR and CDR2 is FQNEAQ (reference sequence). The CDR3 nucleotides are TGTGCCAGCAGCTCCCCCGGCCGAAGAGACCAAGAGACCCAGTACTTC. This encodes CASSSPGRRDQETQYF. Combining the CDR3 with reference TRBV7-9 and TRBJ2-5 gives the whole variable domain DTGVSQNPRHKITKRGQNVTFRCDPISEHNRLYWYRQTLGQGPEFLTYFQNEAQLEKSRLLSDRFSAERPKGSFSTLEIQRTEQGDSAMYLCASSSPGRRDQETQYFGPGTRLLVL.

The rearrangement joins TRBV7-8 to TRBJ1-1, with D possibly TRBD1 on 5 matching bases. This CDR3 is 15 amino acids long. V lost 6 bases, J lost 0 bases, and 14 bases lay in between. The germline V gene has CDR1 SGHVS and CDR2 FQNEAQ. This chain's CDR3 is CASSLQGTMNTEAFF. As DNA, the CDR3 is TGTGCCAGCAGTCTCCAGGGTACCATGAACACTGAAGCTTTCTTT.

The genes are TRBV28 and TRBJ1-1; TRBD1 aligns across 10 bases. The CDR3 length is 14 residues. The germline CDR1 and CDR2 sequences are MDHEN and SYDVKM. J gave up 3 bases and V 9 bases, and 7 bases lay outside the gene matches. CDR3 residues: CASTDGTGDTEAFF. The CDR3 nucleotides are TGTGCCAGTACTGACGGGACAGGGGACACTGAAGCTTTCTTT. Supplemented by reference TRBV28 and TRBJ1-1, the full variable domain reads DVKVTQSSRYLVKRTGEKVFLECVQDMDHENMFWYRQDPGLGLRLIYFSYDVKMKEKGDIPEGYSVSREKKERFSLILESASTNQTSMYLCASTDGTGDTEAFFGQGTRLTVV.

The chain carries TRBV9 and TRBJ1-3; unclear D gene. With 4 bases removed from V and 1 base from J, the gap between germline ends came to 9 bases. The CDR3 runs to 14 residues. Germline CDR1 reads SGDLS; CDR2 reads YYNGEE. The chain's CDR3 is CASSPIRSGNTIYF. CDR3 nucleotides: TGTGCCAGCAGCCCAATCAGATCTGGAAACACCATATATTTT.

The chain combines TRBV7-2 with TRBJ2-5; the match to TRBD1 covers 8 bases. V was clipped by 1 base and J by 4 bases; unmatched bases: 5. Germline-derived CDR1 and CDR2 are SGHTA and FQGNSA. The length of the CDR3 is 15 residues. The chain's CDR3 is CASSLGFGQGETQYF. The CDR3 DNA is TGTGCCAGCAGCTTAGGCTTCGGACAGGGAGAGACCCAGTACTTC.

This clone was seen only once. This chain links TRBV30 with TRBJ2-5; no firm D call. Germline V CDR1 and CDR2: GTSNPN, SVGIG (reference sequence). Trimming left V 0 bases short and J 2 bases short, with 7 bases between. The CDR3 extends over 13 amino acids. For the CDR3, the DNA is TGTGCCTGGAGTGTACTGAATCAAGAGACCCAGTACTTC. It encodes CAWSVLNQETQYF.